What follows are 8 T cell receptor beta chains derived from one specimen sequenced in a study of response to subunit inactivated influenza vaccine. TCRdb itself ran the RT-PCR reads through MiXCR, one entry per CDR3 protein. The sample has about 610,000 distinct CDR3 sequences; less than 15% are singletons. Material: PBMCs from blood, obtained 11 to 12 days after vaccination. The source is a man aged 45 to 65 who received an inactivated influenza vaccine.

Of note for this clonotype: At one end, the junction sequence differs from germline, possibly due to a read error. This chain connects TRBV5-1 to TRBJ2-7, with D perhaps matching TRBD2 (6 bases). The CDR3 covers 14 residues. CDR1 and CDR2 from the germline V gene are SGHRS and YFSETQ. For the CDR3, the DNA is TGTGCCAGCAGCGTAGCCGGGGGATCCTACGAGCAGTACTTC. It is translated as CASSVAGGSYEQYF.

There are a few counts of this clonotype. The genes are TRBV20-1 and TRBJ2-1; 8 nucleotides match TRBD2. Trimming at V came to 2 bases and at J to 8 bases, leaving 8 bases not matched to a gene. The germline gives CDR1 DFQATT, CDR2 SNEGSKA (reference sequence). The CDR3 runs 14 residues. CDR3: CSARRAGVFDEQFF. The CDR3 DNA reads TGCAGTGCTAGAAGAGCGGGAGTATTCGATGAGCAGTTCTTC.

This chain connects TRBV10-3 to TRBJ2-1; D possibly corresponds to TRBD2 (6 bases). The germline V and J ends were trimmed by 8 bases and 2 bases, with 10 bases remaining between them. The CDR3 has 13 amino acids. The germline V gene has CDR1 ENHRY and CDR2 SYGVKD. CDR3 amino acids: CAIGGLPYNEQFF. The CDR3 nucleotides read TGTGCCATCGGCGGACTACCCTACAATGAGCAGTTCTTC.

The chain links TRBV18 to TRBJ2-5, with TRBD2 identical over 8 bases. The V and J ends lost 6 bases and 5 bases, in that order; junction bases with no gene match: 8. The germline V gene encodes CDR1 KGHSH and CDR2 LQKENI. The CDR3 has 14 residues. In DNA, the CDR3 is TGTGCCAGCTCGACCAGCGGGGGACGGGAGACCCAGTACTTC. Its translation is CASSTSGGRETQYF.

This clonotype was recorded at least ten times. V gene TRBV7-9 combines with J gene TRBJ2-7; perhaps TRBD1 as D (6 bases). The V gene lost 8 bases and the J gene lost 2 bases, with 13 bases spanning the gap. The CDR3 extends over 13 amino acids. From germline, CDR1 is SEHNR and CDR2 FQNEAQ (reference sequence). Here the CDR3 DNA reads TGTGCCAGCGGCCTAACAGGGCCCTACGAGCAGTACTTC. It yields the protein CASGLTGPYEQYF.

This chain joins TRBV12-3 or TRBV12-4 and TRBJ2-1; D might be TRBD1 (6 bases). The CDR3 covers 18 residues. The V gene lost 1 base and the J gene lost 2 bases, with 18 bases spanning the gap. The CDR3 protein is CASSLEPRGTLTYNEQFF. The CDR3 DNA follows: TGTGCCAGCAGTTTAGAACCCAGGGGTACCCTTACCTACAATGAGCAGTTCTTC.

Only a few counts were recorded for this clonotype. This rearrangement joins TRBV6-2 or TRBV6-3 to TRBJ2-7; 7 bases line up with TRBD1. The germline gives CDR1 MNHEY, CDR2 SVGEGT. The CDR3 extends over 14 amino acids. V dropped 7 bases and J dropped 0; count of bases not matched to a gene: 6. In DNA form, the CDR3 reads TGTGCCAGCATTTCCGGGACAGCCTCCTACGAGCAGTACTTC. This codes for CASISGTASYEQYF.

This sequence joins TRBV4-3 and TRBJ2-7; the D is unclear. Germline V gene lookup returns CDR1 LGHNA and CDR2 YSLEER. Trimming left V 1 base short and J 3 bases short, with 7 bases between. The length of the CDR3 is 13 residues. In nucleotides, the CDR3 is TGCGCCAGCAGCCAAGCTCACAGCTACGAGCAGTACTTC. Translation gives CASSQAHSYEQYF.